The 21 T cell receptor beta chains reported below all come from one sample, sequenced in a study of shared clonotypes between healthy human individuals. Naive CD8 isolation took CD45RO-negative cells positively selected for CCR7 and excluded terminally differentiated effector memory CD45RA+ cells. Assay: immunoSEQ multiplex PCR; the TCRdb copy retains only in-frame clones and omits some. The sample records some 2,100,000 clones, about 92% being singletons. Input material: naive CD8+ T cells from PBMCs. These receptors were taken from a man between 18 and 29 years old in good health. Some clones in this sample may be carry-over from other donors' samples.

The rearrangement links TRBV7-6 to TRBJ2-7, with D tentatively TRBD1 (7 bases). The CDR3 extends over 15 amino acids. Germline V gives CDR1 SGHVS, CDR2 FNYEAQ. Deletions cut 4 bases from V and 4 bases from J, with 17 bases between. The CDR3 loop reads CASSSQARGRYEQYF. The DNA of the CDR3 is TGTGCCAGCAGCTCCCAGGCCAGGGGGAGGTACGAGCAGTACTTC.

The V gene is TRBV6-1, the J gene TRBJ2-2; 7 positions agree with TRBD1. In germline, CDR1 is MNHNS, CDR2 SASEGT. V was pared by 5 bases and J by 7 bases, with 7 bases of the junction left unmatched. CDR3 length: 14 amino acids. Here the CDR3 reads CASSQQGYIGELFF. In nucleotides, the CDR3 is TGTGCCAGCAGTCAACAGGGGTATATCGGGGAGCTGTTTTTT.

The chain has TRBV2 and TRBJ1-5; possibly TRBD1 for D (6 bases). Germline V gene sequence: CDR1 SNHLY, CDR2 FYNNEI. With 6 bases removed from V and 7 bases from J, the gap between germline ends came to 19 bases. The CDR3 contains 15 residues. The CDR3 sequence: CASRSRQVGDQPQHF. The CDR3 region has the DNA TGTGCCAGCAGATCCAGACAGGTTGGGGACCAGCCCCAGCATTTT.

About this clone itself: At one end the junction does not follow the germline gene, possibly because of a read error. The CDR3 region has the DNA TGTGCCAGCAGTCAAGCGTCACAAGAGACCCAGTACTTC. Translated: CASSQASQETQYF. The chain recombines TRBV14 with TRBJ2-5; D gene unclear. CDR1 is SGHDN, CDR2 FVKESK, per germline. The CDR3 has 13 amino acids.

The chain recombines TRBV7-2 with TRBJ2-2; maybe TRBD2 (7 bases). Germline V gives CDR1 SGHTA, CDR2 FQGNSA. V shed 1 base and J shed 11 bases, with 14 bases lying between them. The CDR3 runs 14 residues. The CDR3 sequence: CASSLVGAGAELFF. In DNA form, the CDR3 reads TGTGCCAGCAGCTTAGTGGGGGCGGGGGCAGAGCTGTTTTTT.

This clone has just one count. This chain connects TRBV6-5 to TRBJ2-7; no clear D. The ends were cut back, 0 bases at V and 6 bases at J, with 9 bases in the middle. This CDR3 comprises 13 residues. Germline CDR1 MNHEY, CDR2 SVGAGI. CDR3 in amino acids: CASSYSGELEQYF. CDR3 coding DNA: TGTGCCAGCAGTTACTCGGGCGAGCTCGAGCAGTACTTC.

The chain is built from TRBV9 and TRBJ2-5, with a weak D call TRBD2 (6 bases). Germline-derived CDR1 and CDR2 are SGDLS and YYNGEE. The CDR3 loop spans 15 amino acids. V was cut by 0 bases and J by 5 bases, with 14 bases left in between. The CDR3 sequence: CASSVGYGAGETQYF. CDR3 DNA sequence: TGTGCCAGCAGCGTAGGTTATGGGGCGGGGGAGACCCAGTACTTC.

This clone was seen a single time. Distinct nucleotide sequences in the sample also encode this CDR3. The V call is TRBV10-3, the J call TRBJ1-2, with D hard to call. Germline V gene data show CDR1 as ENHRY and CDR2 as SYGVKD. Trimming removed 4 bases from V and 3 bases from J, with 6 bases in between. This CDR3 is built from 12 residues. The CDR3 protein is CAISGLDYGYTF. The CDR3 bases are TGTGCCATCAGTGGACTTGACTATGGCTACACCTTC.

Comment on this clone: One end of the junction varies from germline; a read error may be responsible. The J gene is TRBJ2-1, the V gene TRBV11-1, with D possibly matching TRBD2 (5 bases). The germline V gene encodes CDR1 SGHAT and CDR2 FQDESV (reference sequence). This CDR3 has 12 residues. CDR3 in amino acids: CASTLSEGEQFF. Written as DNA, the CDR3 is TGTGCCAGCACCTTATCCGAGGGTGAGCAGTTCTTC.

The chain recombines TRBV21-1 with TRBJ1-3. TRBV21-1 is described as a pseudogene. This CDR3 has 17 residues. The CDR3: CASSKGPGVRSGNTIYF. In nucleotides, the CDR3 is TGTGCCAGCAGCAAAGGTCCGGGGGTGAGATCTGGAAACACCATATATTTT.

The V call is TRBV5-1, the J call TRBJ1-2, with 7 bases identical to TRBD1. Per the germline V gene, CDR1 is SGHRS and CDR2 is YFSETQ. This CDR3 is 16 amino acids long. With V trimmed by 0 bases and J by 4 bases, 9 bases remained unmatched. DNA for the CDR3: TGCGCCAGCAGCTTGGTTACTCTCGGACAGGCCTATGGCTACACCTTC. Translated, it gives CASSLVTLGQAYGYTF.

V gene TRBV11-2 combines with J gene TRBJ2-7, with D possibly TRBD2 on 6 matching bases. In germline, CDR1 is SGHAT, CDR2 FQNNGV. The CDR3 extends over 17 amino acids. V lost 3 bases and J 0 bases, leaving 18 bases between the germline ends. CDR3 in DNA: TGTGCCAGCAGCTTTTCATGGGGGGTAGCGAGCTCCTACGAGCAGTACTTC. Translation gives CASSFSWGVASSYEQYF.

The chain has TRBV14 and TRBJ1-2; TRBD1 matches 7 bases. V trimming: 1 base; J trimming: 4 bases; junction bases outside the gene matches: 15. The CDR3 has 18 residues. Germline values: CDR1 SGHDN, CDR2 FVKESK. The DNA for the CDR3 is TGTGCCAGCAGCCAAGTTTACCTTGGGGGACAGCTATTCTATGGCTACACCTTC. Residues: CASSQVYLGGQLFYGYTF.

The V and J genes are TRBV5-1 and TRBJ1-1; 8 bases agree with TRBD1. This CDR3 has 14 amino acids. Germline values: CDR1 SGHRS, CDR2 YFSETQ. V shed 5 bases and J 7 bases; nucleotides not matched to a gene: 10. The CDR3 coding sequence is TGCGCCAGCAGGATACAGGGGGTCCGGGATGAAGCTTTCTTT. This translates into CASRIQGVRDEAFF.

This chain joins TRBV7-3 and TRBJ2-3; D remains ambiguous. The germline V gene encodes CDR1 SGHTA and CDR2 FQGTGA. V was clipped by 2 bases and J by 5 bases, with 8 bases between them. This CDR3 contains 13 residues. The CDR3, as DNA: TGTGCCAGCAGCTTATATCTGATAGATACGCAGTATTTT. This sequence encodes CASSLYLIDTQYF.

The chain is built from TRBV7-9 and TRBJ2-7, with D maybe TRBD1 (5 bases). Germline V lookup: CDR1 SEHNR, CDR2 FQNEAQ (reference sequence). CDR3 size: 15 residues. Trimming shortened V by 4 bases and J by 5 bases, and 18 bases separated the two germline ends. The CDR3, as DNA: TGTGCCAGCAGCTCGACAGACCACCTATCTCACGAGCAGTACTTC. Its protein is CASSSTDHLSHEQYF.

The chain is built from TRBV5-4 and TRBJ2-3, with 10 bases identical to TRBD1. Unmatched junction bases numbered 4, after V lost 4 bases and J lost 2 bases. CDR3 size: 15 residues. Germline V lookup: CDR1 SGHNT, CDR2 YYREEE (reference sequence). CDR3 nucleotides: TGTGCCAGCAGCGGGGGGACAGGGGCCACAGATACGCAGTATTTT. Its translation is CASSGGTGATDTQYF. Full variable domain (rest looked up from reference TRBV5-4 and TRBJ2-3): ETGVTQSPTHLIKTRGQQVTLRCSSQSGHNTVSWYQQALGQGPQFIFQYYREEENGRGNFPPRFSGLQFPNYSSELNVNALELDDSALYLCASSGGTGATDTQYFGPGTRLTVL.

The V and J genes are TRBV7-9 and TRBJ2-2; D is unresolved. Germline CDR1 reads SEHNR; CDR2 reads FQNEAQ (reference sequence). The CDR3 spans 15 residues. The V end was cut by 2 bases, the J end by 5 bases, with 12 bases between. The CDR3 sequence is CASSLMQILTGELFF. The CDR3 DNA is TGTGCCAGCAGCTTAATGCAGATCCTTACCGGGGAGCTGTTTTTT.

For this clone: Other DNA variants within this sample encode the same CDR3. This CDR3 reads CASSPPDRLAGYTF. The CDR3 region has the DNA TGTGCCAGCAGTCCCCCGGACAGGCTCGCGGGCTACACCTTC. This rearrangement joins TRBV27 to TRBJ1-2; TRBD1 matches at 7 bases. Germline CDR1 MNHEY, CDR2 SMNVEV (reference sequence). CDR3 length equals 14 residues. Losses at the gene ends were 5 bases for V and 8 bases for J; bases not matched to a gene: 11.

This chain joins TRBV6-6 and TRBJ2-1; 9 bases match TRBD1. Losses at the gene ends were 7 bases for V and 6 bases for J; bases not matched to a gene: 7. Germline lookup yields CDR1 MNHNY and CDR2 SVGAGI (reference sequence). The length of the CDR3 is 14 residues. CDR3 sequence: CASTSGTGINEQFF. CDR3 in DNA: TGTGCCAGCACCTCAGGGACAGGGATCAATGAGCAGTTCTTC.

This clone was detected only a few times. The rearrangement links TRBV7-9 to TRBJ1-1; D is ambiguous. Trimming pared 8 bases from V and 5 bases from J, leaving 9 bases between. CDR3 length: 11 amino acids. The germline V gene encodes CDR1 SEHNR and CDR2 FQNEAQ (reference sequence). The CDR3 loop reads CASEEGTEAFF. The CDR3 DNA follows: TGTGCCAGCGAGGAAGGGACTGAAGCTTTCTTT.